Detailed here is one TCR beta chain. These data belong to a study of early T cells in non-severe SARS-CoV-2 infection. Study background: Chains were unpaired, as sequencing was done on bulk RNA from unsorted whole blood.

CDR3 length: 14 amino acids. V lost 6 bases, J lost 0 bases, and 9 bases lay in between. The germline gives CDR1 LGHNT, CDR2 FRNRAP. MiXCR, applied by TCRdb to the 5' RACE reads, yields one record per CDR3 protein. Altogether 20,000 to 25,000 distinct CDR3 sequences are present, approximately 5.7% being singletons, with the ten largest covering approximately 14%. Source: whole blood, taken at baseline. The TCR was taken from an adult who was a healthcare worker with PCR-confirmed SARS-CoV-2 infection or an uninfected control (not recorded which). The chain recombines TRBV12-5 with TRBJ2-1; the D is unclear. Written as DNA, the CDR3 is TGTGCTAGTGGATCCGGGCCCTCCTACAATGAGCAGTTCTTC. Protein product: CASGSGPSYNEQFF.